The 24 T cell receptor beta chains in this list originate from one sample, sequenced in a study of brain T cells in children with intractable seizures. The table came from immunoSEQ multiplex PCR; TCRdb's copy has only in-frame clones and leaves some out. Among about 320,000 clones, 93% were seen once, and the ten largest hold 4.5% to 7%. Stated time point: blood from clinic visit 5 months post-surgery; TSC patient then seizure free. The specimen was peripheral blood, collected less than 6 months after surgery. Source of these receptors: a boy less than two years old with tuberous sclerosis and intractable seizures.

V and J are TRBV6-5 and TRBJ2-3; maybe TRBD2 (5 bases). The germline V gene has CDR1 MNHEY and CDR2 SVGAGI. The CDR3 sequence is 12 residues long. V was trimmed by 6 bases and J by 1 base, leaving 5 bases between them. In nucleotides, the CDR3 is TGTGCCAGCAGCGGGGGCACAGATACGCAGTATTTT. Translated: CASSGGTDTQYF.

V gene TRBV10-3 combines with J gene TRBJ2-5; TRBD1 might be the D (7 bases). The CDR3 covers 14 residues. Looked up from germline, CDR1 is ENHRY and CDR2 is SYGVKD. V lost 7 bases and J 2 bases, leaving 14 bases between the germline ends. CDR3 coding DNA: TGTGCCATCAAGGGGGCGGGGCTGCAAGAGACCCAGTACTTC. Residues: CAIKGAGLQETQYF.

J is TRBJ1-5 and V is TRBV5-6; D is unclear. V lost 2 bases and J lost 2, with 8 bases in between. The CDR3 runs to 14 residues. Germline loops: CDR1 SGHDT, CDR2 YYEEEE. CDR3 bases: TGTGCCAGCAGCTTCCGGCAGGGCAATCAGCCCCAGCATTTT. As protein: CASSFRQGNQPQHF.

This clone has just one count. J is TRBJ1-2 and V is TRBV2; no clear D gene. Germline-derived CDR1 and CDR2 are SNHLY and FYNNEI. Between the trimmed V and J ends, which lost 7 bases and 4 bases, there was a span of 19 bases. The CDR3 loop spans 15 amino acids. The CDR3 spells CASIGKGPVGYGYTF. Here the CDR3 DNA reads TGTGCCAGCATAGGGAAGGGTCCTGTCGGCTATGGCTACACCTTC.

The V gene is TRBV5-3, the J gene TRBJ1-5, with 7 nucleotides matching TRBD1. Being an ORF, TRBV5-3 has a function that is uncertain. The CDR3 spans 15 residues. V shed 3 bases and J 3 bases; nucleotides not matched to a gene: 6. Written as DNA, the CDR3 is TGTGCCAGAAGCTGGGGACAGCTGCCCAATCAGCCCCAGCATTTT. This translates into CARSWGQLPNQPQHF.

CDR3 sequence: CASSLLGGVELFF. The CDR3 nucleotides read TGTGCCAGCAGTTTATTGGGGGGGGTGGAGCTGTTTTTT. The V gene is TRBV27, the J gene TRBJ2-2; 7 bases map to TRBD2. Germline loops: CDR1 MNHEY, CDR2 SMNVEV (reference sequence). The V gene end was trimmed by 1 base and the J gene end by 10 bases; junction bases not matched to a gene: 3. The CDR3 sequence is 13 residues long.

The CDR3 coding sequence is TGCGCCAGCAGCTTGGCCGCAGGGGGTTTAGAAAAACTGTTTTTT. Amino acids: CASSLAAGGLEKLFF. The chain carries TRBV5-1 and TRBJ1-4; 7 bases fit TRBD1. CDR3 length equals 15 residues. The V gene end was trimmed by 0 bases and the J gene end by 8 bases; junction bases not matched to a gene: 7. Germline values: CDR1 SGHRS, CDR2 YFSETQ.

As regards this clone: Different DNA sequences within this sample yield the same CDR3. This chain joins TRBV12-3 or TRBV12-4 and TRBJ1-1; D is ambiguous. The V gene lost 2 bases and the J gene lost 0 bases, with 4 bases spanning the gap. CDR3 size: 13 residues. CDR3 in amino acids: CASSLSMNTEAFF. The CDR3 DNA sequence: TGTGCCAGCAGTTTAAGCATGAACACTGAAGCTTTCTTT.

V and J are TRBV27 and TRBJ2-1; 8 bases fit TRBD1. The CDR3 is 14 amino acids. V lost 2 bases, J lost 7 bases, and 4 bases stayed unmatched. Germline V gene sequence: CDR1 MNHEY, CDR2 SMNVEV (reference sequence). For the CDR3, the DNA is TGTGCCAGCAGTTTAGTGGACAGGGTTAATGAGCAGTTCTTC. Its translation is CASSLVDRVNEQFF.

The gene calls are TRBV7-9 and TRBJ2-7, with D unresolved. The CDR3 is 15 residues long. V shed 1 base and J shed 1 base, with 11 bases lying between them. Germline CDR1 and CDR2: SEHNR and FQNEAQ (reference sequence). The CDR3 DNA reads TGTGCCAGCAGCTTAGGAGGACGCGCATCCTACGAGCAGTACTTC. This gives the protein CASSLGGRASYEQYF.

This chain links TRBV20-1 with TRBJ2-7; a weak D match, TRBD2 (5 bases). The germline V gene has CDR1 DFQATT and CDR2 SNEGSKA (reference sequence). The CDR3 consists of 11 residues. Trimming shortened V by 4 bases and J by 2 bases, and 6 bases separated the two germline ends. The CDR3 sequence is CSATGTYEQYF. CDR3 in DNA: TGCAGTGCTACGGGGACCTACGAGCAGTACTTC.

The V and J genes are TRBV12-5 and TRBJ2-7; tentative D call: TRBD2 (6 bases). Germline loops: CDR1 LGHNT, CDR2 FRNRAP. CDR3 size: 18 residues. Trimming pared 5 bases from V and 0 bases from J, leaving 23 bases between. CDR3 nucleotides: TGTGCTAGTGGTCCGGGGGACTTAGGGGCGGACCTCTCCTACGAGCAGTACTTC. It codes for CASGPGDLGADLSYEQYF.

The chain links TRBV10-3 to TRBJ2-1; 11 positions match TRBD2. The V gene end was trimmed by 6 bases and the J gene end by 3 bases; junction bases not matched to a gene: 4. Looked up from germline, CDR1 is ENHRY and CDR2 is SYGVKD. The CDR3 contains 15 residues. This chain's CDR3 is CAISVSGGGYNEQFF. The CDR3, as DNA: TGTGCCATCAGCGTTAGCGGGGGGGGCTACAATGAGCAGTTCTTC.

The CDR3 spells CASSAKHWGVSTYEQYF. CDR3 DNA: TGTGCCAGCAGCGCGAAACATTGGGGGGTAAGCACCTACGAGCAGTACTTC. The V call is TRBV5-5, the J call TRBJ2-7; the D gene is possibly TRBD2 (6 bases). Trimming shortened V by 4 bases and J by 2 bases, and 22 bases separated the two germline ends. This CDR3 has 17 residues. The germline V gene encodes CDR1 SGHKS and CDR2 YYEKEE (reference sequence). Using reference TRBV5-5 and TRBJ2-7 for the parts outside the CDR3, the full variable domain is DAGVTQSPTHLIKTRGQQVTLRCSPISGHKSVSWYQQVLGQGPQFIFQYYEKEERGRGNFPDRFSARQFPNYSSELNVNALLLGDSALYLCASSAKHWGVSTYEQYFGPGTRLTVT.

The chain joins TRBV6-6 to TRBJ1-2; 7 nucleotides line up with TRBD1. CDR1 is MNHNY and CDR2 is SVGAGI in the germline V gene (reference sequence). The CDR3 totals 14 residues. J gave up 2 bases and V 5 bases, and 5 bases lay outside the gene matches. CDR3 nucleotides: TGTGCCAGCAGTGGAACAGGGGTAAACTATGGCTACACCTTC. Encoded protein: CASSGTGVNYGYTF.

V usage is TRBV6-5 and J usage is TRBJ2-3; D might be TRBD1 (5 bases). Germline V gene lookup returns CDR1 MNHEY and CDR2 SVGAGI. This CDR3 comprises 12 residues. V was clipped by 6 bases and J by 4 bases, with 8 bases between them. The CDR3 sequence: CASRKGSDTQYF. CDR3 nucleotides: TGTGCCAGCAGGAAGGGGTCAGATACGCAGTATTTT.

CDR3 coding DNA: TGTGCCAGCAGTGAACAGGGAACCTACAATGAGCAGTTCTTC. It yields the protein CASSEQGTYNEQFF. The chain couples TRBV6-1 to TRBJ2-1; TRBD1 might be the D (5 bases). Germline V gene data show CDR1 as MNHNS and CDR2 as SASEGT. Trimming took 2 bases from V and 2 from J, leaving 7 bases between them. The CDR3 contains 14 residues.

The chain couples TRBV2 to TRBJ2-5; 7 bases fit TRBD1. Per germline, CDR1 SNHLY and CDR2 FYNNEI. V lost 9 bases to trimming and J lost 4 bases; unmatched junction nucleotides: 2. The CDR3 length is 11 residues. CDR3 DNA: TGTGCCAGGCGACAGGGAGAGACCCAGTACTTC. This translates into CARRQGETQYF. Full variable domain (outside the CDR3, taken from reference TRBV2 and TRBJ2-5): EPEVTQTPSHQVTQMGQEVILRCVPISNHLYFYWYRQILGQKVEFLVSFYNNEISEKSEIFDDQFSVERPDGSNFTLKIRSTKLEDSAMYFCARRQGETQYFGPGTRLLVL.

This clone was recorded a few times. The junction and the germline gene differ at one end; a read error may be behind it. The chain has TRBV7-7 and TRBJ1-1; no clear D gene. The CDR3 is 13 amino acids. From germline, CDR1 is SSHAT and CDR2 FNYEAQ (reference sequence). DNA for the CDR3: TGTGCTAGCAGCTTAGAAGGGAACACTGAAGCTTTCTTT. Residues: CASSLEGNTEAFF.

This chain joins TRBV7-9 and TRBJ2-5; D is perhaps TRBD1 or TRBD2 (5 bases each). V lost 4 bases and J lost 5, with 8 bases in between. The CDR3 spans 12 residues. CDR1 and CDR2 from the germline V gene are SEHNR and FQNEAQ (reference sequence). The chain's CDR3 is CASSSWGETQYF. Written as DNA, the CDR3 is TGTGCCAGCAGCTCCTGGGGGGAGACCCAGTACTTC. The variable domain in full, with the rest retrieved from reference TRBV7-9 and TRBJ2-5, is DTGVSQNPRHKITKRGQNVTFRCDPISEHNRLYWYRQTLGQGPEFLTYFQNEAQLEKSRLLSDRFSAERPKGSFSTLEIQRTEQGDSAMYLCASSSWGETQYFGPGTRLLVL.

This CDR3 reads CATSDLSGEQYF. The CDR3 coding sequence is TGTGCCACCAGTGATTTGTCTGGGGAGCAGTACTTC. This rearrangement joins TRBV24-1 to TRBJ2-7; D is uncertain. The CDR3 spans 12 residues. Trimming removed 0 bases from V and 7 bases from J, with 6 bases in between. CDR1 KGHDR and CDR2 SFDVKD come from the germline V gene.

The chain has TRBV7-3 and TRBJ2-2; possibly TRBD2 for D (5 bases). Germline V gene data show CDR1 as SGHTA and CDR2 as FQGTGA. This CDR3 is 13 amino acids long. The V end lost 5 bases, the J end lost 4 bases, and 8 bases lay between the germline ends. This chain's CDR3 is CASSGGVTGELFF. As DNA, the CDR3 is TGTGCCAGCAGCGGAGGAGTCACCGGGGAGCTGTTTTTT.

The gene calls are TRBV4-1 and TRBJ2-2; D uncertain. The CDR3 covers 13 residues. From germline, CDR1 is MGHRA and CDR2 YSYEKL. V dropped 2 bases and J dropped 8 bases, with 9 bases sitting between them. CDR3 protein: CASSQFSRGELFF. CDR3 nucleotide sequence: TGCGCCAGCAGCCAATTTTCTAGGGGGGAGCTGTTTTTT.

V usage is TRBV11-2 and J usage is TRBJ1-3; no clear D. Trimming took 1 base from V and 0 from J, leaving 13 bases between them. The CDR3 extends over 17 amino acids. Germline CDR1 is SGHAT and CDR2 is FQNNGV. Written as DNA, the CDR3 is TGTGCCAGCAGCTTAGGGGTTTTTGGCAGCTCTGGAAACACCATATATTTT. This translates into CASSLGVFGSSGNTIYF.